This TCR beta chain stems from a study of CD8 T cells in ankylosing spondylitis. This clonotype was counted many times. Its antigen is not known. One entry per CDR3 protein results from TCRdb running MiXCR on the 5' RACE reads. The profile shows 30,000 to 40,000 distinct CDR3 sequences, approximately 10% of them singletons. Findings and limits, study-wide: In the blood and synovial fluid of reactive arthritis, some motif variants had been previously reported. Reported data indicate significant enrichment of disease-linked clones within matched ankylosing spondylitis synovial fluid. Relatively scarce in peripheral blood, disease-linked clones were CD8+. Seven to nine highly homologous variants formed a TCR beta motif that appeared characteristic of ankylosing spondylitis blood.

The V end lost 6 bases, the J end lost 2 bases, and 10 bases lay between the germline ends. Germline assignment: CDR1 MNHEY and CDR2 SMNVEV (reference sequence). This CDR3 spans 14 amino acids. The TCR sequence derives from a male donor with ankylosing spondylitis or in good health (not recorded which). The chain is built from TRBV27 and TRBJ2-2; possibly TRBD2 for D (6 bases). Specimen: blood, either unsorted or a sorted T cell fraction (not recorded which). CDR3 nucleotides: TGTGCCAGCAGAAGTAGCGGAAACACCGGGGAGCTGTTTTTT. Translation: CASRSSGNTGELFF.